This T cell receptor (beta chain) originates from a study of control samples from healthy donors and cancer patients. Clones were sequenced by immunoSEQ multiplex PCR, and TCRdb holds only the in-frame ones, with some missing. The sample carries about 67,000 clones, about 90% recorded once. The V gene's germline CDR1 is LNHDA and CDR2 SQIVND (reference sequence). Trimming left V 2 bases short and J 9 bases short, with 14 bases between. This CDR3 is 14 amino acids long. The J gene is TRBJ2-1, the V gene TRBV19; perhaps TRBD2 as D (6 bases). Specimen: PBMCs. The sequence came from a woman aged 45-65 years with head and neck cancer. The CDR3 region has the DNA TGTGCCAGTAGTATAAGGGGATTGGGAGGTGAGCAGTTCTTC. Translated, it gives CASSIRGLGGEQFF.